The entry below gives a single T cell receptor beta chain sequence along with its context. Recovered status applied to Cohort 3 donors who had two consecutive negative PCRs. It also applied to those with clearance or with symptom resolution. Clones were read by immunoSEQ multiplex PCR, and TCRdb kept only the in-frame ones, dropping some. The table shows 300,000 to 400,000 clones, with around 89% occurring only once. The germline gives CDR1 SGHAT, CDR2 FQNNGV. The CDR3 runs to 15 residues. V gave up 5 bases and J gave up 3 bases; unmatched junction bases: 6. The data were taken from a study of blood T cell repertoires in COVID-19. Study summary: Samples representing acute and convalescent COVID-19 were sourced from the United States, Italy and Spain. T cells, B-cell-depleted T cells, or PBMCs supplied cDNA or gDNA.

Sequencing was done on a sample of PBMCs or T cells enriched from blood (not recorded which). The receptor was derived from a woman aged 18-30 years who had recovered from COVID-19. V gene TRBV11-2 combines with J gene TRBJ2-4, with 8 bases matching TRBD1. CDR3 sequence reads: CASSLQGAGKNIQYF. CDR3 nucleotide sequence: TGTGCCAGCAGCCTTCAGGGGGCAGGCAAAAACATTCAGTACTTC.